The T cell receptor (beta chain) under discussion was sequenced for a study of regulatory T cells in long-lasting Graves disease. Library construction for TCR beta used iRepertoire HTBI primers and Arm-PCR of CDR3 regions. One entry per CDR3 protein results from TCRdb running MiXCR on the multiplex PCR reads. The profile covers approximately 400,000 distinct CDR3 sequences, with less than 25% appearing a single time and around 26% taken by the ten largest. Many counts were recorded for this clonotype. Noted time point: persistent/refractory GD, antithyroid drugs over 5 years with positive TRAb. After RNA was extracted from PBMCs, the TCR library was made from it. The V gene lost 3 bases and the J gene lost 3 bases, with 5 bases spanning the gap. The germline gives CDR1 ENHRY, CDR2 SYGVKD. CDR3 length equals 12 residues.

The sample was peripheral blood mononuclear cells (PBMCs), taken when the disease was refractory, from a patient treated with antithyroid drugs. The chain carries TRBV10-3 and TRBJ1-2, with unresolved D. The origin of this receptor is a female donor with Graves disease. The CDR3 nucleotides are TGTGCCATCAGTGACAGCGACTATGGCTACACCTTC. Translating gives CAISDSDYGYTF.